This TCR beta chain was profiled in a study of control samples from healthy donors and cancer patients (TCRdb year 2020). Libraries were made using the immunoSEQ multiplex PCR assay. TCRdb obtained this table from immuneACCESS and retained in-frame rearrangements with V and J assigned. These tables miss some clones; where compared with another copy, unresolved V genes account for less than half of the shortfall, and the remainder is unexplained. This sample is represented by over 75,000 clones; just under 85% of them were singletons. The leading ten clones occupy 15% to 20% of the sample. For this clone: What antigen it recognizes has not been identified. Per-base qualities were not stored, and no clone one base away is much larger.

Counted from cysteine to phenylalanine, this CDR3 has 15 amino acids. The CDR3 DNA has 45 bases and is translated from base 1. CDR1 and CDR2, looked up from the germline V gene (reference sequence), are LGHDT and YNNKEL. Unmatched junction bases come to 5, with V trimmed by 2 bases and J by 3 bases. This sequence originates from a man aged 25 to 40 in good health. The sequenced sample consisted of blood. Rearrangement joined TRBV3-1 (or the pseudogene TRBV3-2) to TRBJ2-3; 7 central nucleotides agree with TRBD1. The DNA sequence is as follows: TGTGCCAGCAGCCAAAGGGGCAGGGGGACAGATACGCAGTATTTT. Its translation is CASSQRGRGTDTQYF.